The clone carrying this T cell receptor (beta chain) was picked up a small number of times. What it binds is not known. The sample is drawn from a study of cytomegalovirus exposure and HLA in healthy donors. Study observations and caveats: It was reported that the classifier diagnosed cytomegalovirus status with high specificity and sensitivity in both the original and validation cohorts. On later analysis, the bulk of CMV-associated TCR beta chains appeared to be HLA-restricted. Excluded: some indistinguishable V segments such as TRBV6-2 and TRBV6-3.

CDR3 length equals 11 residues. The germline V and J ends were trimmed by 3 bases and 9 bases, with 6 bases remaining between them. Germline CDR1 MNHNS, CDR2 SASEGT. 13 Jbeta primers and 60 Vbeta primers were used for the PCR. Clones were sequenced by immunoSEQ multiplex PCR, and TCRdb holds only the in-frame ones, with some missing. The sample has under 150,000 clones, around 74% seen once. The sequenced sample consisted of PBMCs. The source of this sequence is a woman between 18 and 29 years old in good health and CMV-seronegative. This chain uses TRBV6-1 with TRBJ1-3; no reliable D call. The CDR3 here is CASSDRSTIYF. Written as DNA, the CDR3 is TGTGCCAGCAGTGATCGCAGCACCATATATTTT.